These T cell receptor beta chains were read from a single sample in a study of quantifying T cell responses using KT2 cells. MiXCR, applied by TCRdb to the UMI-ligation and nested PCR reads, yields one record per CDR3 protein. The sample lists tens of thousands of distinct CDR3 sequences; roughly 10% were seen once. Sequencing was done on a sample of PBMCs spiked with cells of the T cell clone KT2. All receptors derive from a human donor. Each CDR3 is given with its conserved first and last residue. A D gene is named only where the DNA matches it firmly. Rows may omit the clone size; those that give it use once, few, many or a size class.

V gene	clone size	D gene	J gene	CDR3 protein	CDR3 DNA
TRBV7-8	many	-	TRBJ2-1	CASSNIGLRASYNEQFF	TGTGCCAGCAGCAATATAGGATTGAGGGCCTCCTACAATGAGCAGTTCTTC
TRBV18	few	TRBD1	TRBJ1-5	CASSPSWDRDQPQHF	TGTGCCAGCTCACCCTCGTGGGACAGGGATCAGCCCCAGCATTTT
TRBV24-1	few	-	TRBJ2-3	CATSDHAVGREQYF	TGTGCCACCAGTGATCACGCTGTCGGAAGGGAGCAGTATTTT
TRBV4-3	-	-	TRBJ1-6	CASSQDLGAGSYSPLHF	TGCGCCAGCAGCCAAGATTTGGGGGCAGGGTCTTACTCACCCCTCCACTTT
TRBV6-2/TRBV6-3	few	-	TRBJ1-1	CASSFGGPAYESFF	TGTGCCAGCAGTTTCGGGGGTCCGGCGTACGAGTCTTTCTTT
TRBV5-1	few	-	TRBJ1-1	CASSLAGVVNTEAFF	TGCGCCAGCAGCTTGGCCGGGGTCGTAAACACTGAAGCTTTCTTT
TRBV7-2	-	-	TRBJ2-5	CASSRDFGETQYF	TGTGCCAGCAGCCGGGACTTCGGGGAGACCCAGTACTTC
TRBV12-3/TRBV12-4	many	TRBD1	TRBJ1-1	CASSLLDRGRTEAFF	TGTGCCAGCTCCTTGCTAGACAGGGGGCGAACTGAAGCTTTCTTT
TRBV9	many	-	TRBJ1-5	CASSVQGNQPQHF	TGTGCCAGCAGCGTGCAGGGCAATCAGCCCCAGCATTTT
TRBV12-3/TRBV12-4	-	-	TRBJ2-3	CASTMAGRTGQYF	TGTGCCAGCACCATGGCGGGGAGGACAGGACAGTATTTT